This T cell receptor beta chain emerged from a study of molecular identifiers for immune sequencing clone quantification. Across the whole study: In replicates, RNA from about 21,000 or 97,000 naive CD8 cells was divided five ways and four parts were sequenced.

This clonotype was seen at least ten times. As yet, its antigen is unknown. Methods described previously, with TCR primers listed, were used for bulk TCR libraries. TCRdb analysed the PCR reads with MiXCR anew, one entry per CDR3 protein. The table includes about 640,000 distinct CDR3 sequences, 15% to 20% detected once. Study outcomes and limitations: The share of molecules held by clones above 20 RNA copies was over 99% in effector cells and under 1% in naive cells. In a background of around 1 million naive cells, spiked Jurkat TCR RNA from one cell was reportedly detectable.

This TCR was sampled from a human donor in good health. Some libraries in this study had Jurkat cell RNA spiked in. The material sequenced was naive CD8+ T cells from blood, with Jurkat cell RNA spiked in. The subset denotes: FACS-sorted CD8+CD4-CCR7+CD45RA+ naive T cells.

The CDR3 DNA reads as TGTGCCAGCAGTTTAGTACGGACAGGGGCCCTAGATACGCAGTATTTT. It encodes CASSLVRTGALDTQYF. This chain uses TRBV12-3 or TRBV12-4 with TRBJ2-3, with TRBD1 identical over 9 bases. There are 16 residues in the CDR3. V lost 1 base and J lost 5; bases outside the gene matches: 7.